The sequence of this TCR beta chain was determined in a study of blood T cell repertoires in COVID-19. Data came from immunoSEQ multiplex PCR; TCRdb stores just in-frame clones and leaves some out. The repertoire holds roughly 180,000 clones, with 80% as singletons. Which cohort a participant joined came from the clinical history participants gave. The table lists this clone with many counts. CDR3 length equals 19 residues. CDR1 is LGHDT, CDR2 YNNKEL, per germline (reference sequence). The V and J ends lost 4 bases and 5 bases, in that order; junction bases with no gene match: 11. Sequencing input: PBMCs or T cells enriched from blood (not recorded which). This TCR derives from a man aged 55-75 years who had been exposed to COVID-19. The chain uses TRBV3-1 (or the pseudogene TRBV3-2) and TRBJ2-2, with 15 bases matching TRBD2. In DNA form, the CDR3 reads TGTGCCAGCAGCCGCGGAGGACTAGCGGGAGGGGTTAGGACCGGGGAGCTGTTTTTT. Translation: CASSRGGLAGGVRTGELFF.